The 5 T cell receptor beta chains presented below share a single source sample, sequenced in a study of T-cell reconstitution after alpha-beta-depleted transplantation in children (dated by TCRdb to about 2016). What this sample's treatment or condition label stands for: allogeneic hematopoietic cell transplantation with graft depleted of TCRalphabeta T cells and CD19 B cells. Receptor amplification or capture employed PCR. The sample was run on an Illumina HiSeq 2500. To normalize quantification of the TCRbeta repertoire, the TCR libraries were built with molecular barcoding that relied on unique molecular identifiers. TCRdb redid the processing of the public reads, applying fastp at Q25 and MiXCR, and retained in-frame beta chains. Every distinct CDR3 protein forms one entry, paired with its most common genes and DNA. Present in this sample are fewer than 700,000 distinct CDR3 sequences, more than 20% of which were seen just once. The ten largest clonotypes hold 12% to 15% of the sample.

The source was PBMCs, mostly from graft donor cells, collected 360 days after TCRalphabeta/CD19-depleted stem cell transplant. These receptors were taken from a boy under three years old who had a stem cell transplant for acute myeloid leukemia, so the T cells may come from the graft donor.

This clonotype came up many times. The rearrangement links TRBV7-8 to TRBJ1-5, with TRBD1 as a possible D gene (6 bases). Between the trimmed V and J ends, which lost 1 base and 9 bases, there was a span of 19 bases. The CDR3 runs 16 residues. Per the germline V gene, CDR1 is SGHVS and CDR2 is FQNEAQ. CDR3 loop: CASSLGGHPRYRPQHF. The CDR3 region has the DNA TGTGCCAGCAGCTTAGGGGGACACCCCCGCTATCGGCCCCAGCATTTT. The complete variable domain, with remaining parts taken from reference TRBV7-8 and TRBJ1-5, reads GAGVSQSPRYKVAKRGQDVALRCDPISGHVSLFWYQQALGQGPEFLTYFQNEAQLDKSGLPSDRFFAERPEGSVSTLKIQRTQQEDSAVYLCASSLGGHPRYRPQHFGDGTRLSIL.

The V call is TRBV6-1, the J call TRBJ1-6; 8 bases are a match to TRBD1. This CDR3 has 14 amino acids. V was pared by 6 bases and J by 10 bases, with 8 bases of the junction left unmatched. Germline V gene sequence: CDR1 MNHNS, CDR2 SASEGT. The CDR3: CASSPTGVVSPLHF. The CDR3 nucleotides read TGTGCCAGCAGCCCGACAGGGGTTGTATCACCCCTCCACTTT.

In DNA, the CDR3 is TGTGCCAGCAGTTTAGTGGGAGAGTACAATGAGCAGTTCTTC. Amino acid sequence: CASSLVGEYNEQFF. The chain carries TRBV12-3 or TRBV12-4 and TRBJ2-1, with TRBD2 as a possible D gene (5 bases). V shed 1 base and J shed 4 bases, with 8 bases lying between them. The CDR3 loop spans 14 amino acids.

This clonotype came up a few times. CDR3 nucleotides: TGCGCCAGCAGCCAAGCTCAGGGTGGAAACACCATATATTTT. It specifies CASSQAQGGNTIYF. V usage is TRBV4-1 and J usage is TRBJ1-3; TRBD1 is a possible D gene (5 bases). Trimming removed 1 base from V and 3 bases from J, with 7 bases in between. Germline V gives CDR1 MGHRA, CDR2 YSYEKL. CDR3 length: 14 amino acids.

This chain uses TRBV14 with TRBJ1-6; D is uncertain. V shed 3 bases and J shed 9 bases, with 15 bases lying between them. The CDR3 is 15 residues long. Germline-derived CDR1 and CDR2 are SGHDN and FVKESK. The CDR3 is CASSHPGAVSSPLHF. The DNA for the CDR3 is TGTGCCAGCAGCCATCCAGGTGCCGTCAGTTCACCCCTCCACTTT.